The 11 T cell receptor beta chains below all came from one sample that was sequenced in a study of control samples from healthy donors and cancer patients. Assay: immunoSEQ multiplex PCR; the TCRdb copy retains only in-frame clones and omits some. The table lists over 150,000 clones, 90% to 95% of them singletons. Sequencing input: blood. The receptor set was obtained from a man aged 18 to 30 in good health.

On this clone itself: Other DNA sequences from this sample encode an identical CDR3 as well. The J gene is TRBJ2-3, the V gene TRBV11-2, with 9 bases identical to TRBD2. The CDR3 covers 16 residues. Trimming removed 1 base from V and 1 base from J; junction bases left unmatched: 3. Looked up from germline, CDR1 is SGHAT and CDR2 is FQNNGV. The CDR3 loop reads CASSLGAGGGTDTQYF. In nucleotides, the CDR3 is TGTGCCAGCAGCTTAGGGGCGGGGGGGGGCACAGATACGCAGTATTTT.

The CDR3 nucleotides read TGTGCCAGCAGACCGGGACAGGGGCAGCCCCAGCATTTT. It encodes CASRPGQGQPQHF. The chain recombines TRBV12-3 or TRBV12-4 with TRBJ1-5; the match to TRBD1 covers 10 bases. The length of the CDR3 is 13 residues. V lost 6 bases, J lost 7 bases, and 3 bases stayed unmatched.

The CDR3 region has the DNA TGTGCCAGCAGTTACGACCGCAGCACAGATACGCAGTATTTT. It translates to CASSYDRSTDTQYF. This chain uses TRBV6-2 or TRBV6-3 with TRBJ2-3; D is uncertain. This CDR3 contains 14 residues. Per germline, CDR1 MNHEY and CDR2 SVGEGT. V lost 2 bases and J 0 bases, leaving 6 bases between the germline ends.

The J gene is TRBJ2-1, the V gene TRBV25-1, with a tentative D call TRBD2 (6 bases). The CDR3 is made up of 13 amino acids. Germline CDR1 is MGHDK and CDR2 is SYGVNS. The ends were cut back, 6 bases at V and 5 bases at J, with 11 bases in the middle. The CDR3 here is CASRSGLDNEQFF. In nucleotides, the CDR3 is TGTGCCAGCAGATCGGGACTCGACAATGAGCAGTTCTTC. The entire variable domain, with the rest obtained from reference TRBV25-1 and TRBJ2-1, is as follows: EADIYQTPRYLVIGTGKKITLECSQTMGHDKMYWYQQDPGMELHLIHYSYGVNSTEKGDLSSESTVSRIRTEHFPLTLESARPSHTSQYLCASRSGLDNEQFFGPGTRLTVL.

The chain combines TRBV5-5 with TRBJ2-2; no clear D. This CDR3 has 15 amino acids. The ends were cut back, 1 base at V and 4 bases at J, with 11 bases in the middle. Germline V gene lookup returns CDR1 SGHKS and CDR2 YYEKEE (reference sequence). CDR3 loop: CASSLSWGSTGELFF. In DNA, the CDR3 is TGTGCCAGCAGCTTGAGCTGGGGAAGCACCGGGGAGCTGTTTTTT.

This clone appeared a single time. The chain links TRBV28 to TRBJ2-7; D unresolved. With 5 bases removed from V and 0 bases from J, the gap between germline ends came to 8 bases. Germline V lookup: CDR1 MDHEN, CDR2 SYDVKM. This CDR3 has 13 residues. This chain's CDR3 is CASSLRVSYEQYF. In nucleotides, the CDR3 is TGTGCCAGCAGTCTTAGGGTCTCCTACGAGCAGTACTTC.

This clone was observed a single time. The J gene is TRBJ2-3, the V gene TRBV2, with 7 bases that match TRBD2. This CDR3 spans 14 amino acids. In germline, CDR1 is SNHLY, CDR2 FYNNEI. With V trimmed by 7 bases and J by 2 bases, 6 bases remained unmatched. The CDR3 region is CASNDRGVTDTQYF. The CDR3 coding sequence is TGTGCCAGCAATGATCGGGGGGTCACAGATACGCAGTATTTT.

The chain uses TRBV28 and TRBJ1-4, with 9 bases fitting TRBD1. J was trimmed by 8 bases and V by 3 bases; bases with no gene match: 7. Germline V gene lookup returns CDR1 MDHEN and CDR2 SYDVKM. There are 15 residues in the CDR3. CDR3 in DNA: TGTGCCAGCAGTTTTACAGGGGGCGCCCGGGAAAAACTGTTTTTT. Protein: CASSFTGGAREKLFF. The variable domain in full, completed from reference TRBV28 and TRBJ1-4, reads DVKVTQSSRYLVKRTGEKVFLECVQDMDHENMFWYRQDPGLGLRLIYFSYDVKMKEKGDIPEGYSVSREKKERFSLILESASTNQTSMYLCASSFTGGAREKLFFGSGTQLSVL.

The chain is built from TRBV29-1 and TRBJ2-1; D is possibly TRBD1 or TRBD2 (5 bases each). V was cut by 8 bases and J by 5 bases, with 13 bases left in between. CDR1 SQVTM and CDR2 ANQGSEA come from the germline V gene. The CDR3 loop spans 12 amino acids. The CDR3 sequence is CSIRDGDNEQFF. The DNA for the CDR3 is TGCAGCATCCGGGACGGAGACAATGAGCAGTTCTTC.

The genes are TRBV30 and TRBJ1-1; TRBD1 might be the D (6 bases). Germline lookup yields CDR1 GTSNPN and CDR2 SVGIG (reference sequence). The CDR3 has 14 residues. The V end lost 3 bases, the J end lost 5 bases, and 16 bases lay between the germline ends. CDR3 DNA: TGTGCCTGGAGGAGAATAAGGGGGGGAACTGAAGCTTTCTTT. Protein: CAWRRIRGGTEAFF.

The chain carries TRBV20-1 and TRBJ1-1; D gene unclear. The length of the CDR3 is 16 residues. The germline V and J ends were trimmed by 3 bases and 0 bases, with 17 bases remaining between them. In germline, CDR1 is DFQATT, CDR2 SNEGSKA (reference sequence). CDR3 sequence reads: CSASYLRPDLNTEAFF. The CDR3 DNA reads TGCAGTGCTAGTTATCTCAGGCCTGATCTGAACACTGAAGCTTTCTTT.